This T cell receptor (beta chain) was recorded in a study of CD8+ T cells in alopecia areata. After isolation, RNA underwent reverse transcription to generate cDNA as the sequencing template. Sequencing was performed with immunoSEQ multiplex PCR; in TCRdb, only in-frame clones are kept and a portion is missing. There are under 40,000 clones in the sample; approximately 58% occur only once, and roughly 37% lies in the top ten. Comments on this clone: The antigen is not known.

General study points: Possibly as an HLA-related effect, TCR sharing across patients appeared less clear than in mice. Higher clonality and more expanded CD8+ clones appeared in lesional than normal scalp.

Peripheral blood samples and lesional scalp punch biopsies were obtained from alopecia areata patients. Deletions cut 4 bases from V and 0 bases from J, with 15 bases between. Germline CDR1 reads SEHNR; CDR2 reads FQNEAQ (reference sequence). The CDR3 totals 16 residues. Material for sequencing was NKG2D-high CD8+ T cells sorted from blood. This TCR was sampled from a human donor with alopecia areata. J is TRBJ1-2 and V is TRBV7-9; D perhaps matches TRBD1 (6 bases). This chain's CDR3 is CASSSVTGPPNYGYTF. The CDR3, as DNA: TGTGCCAGCAGCTCCGTGACAGGCCCTCCTAACTATGGCTACACCTTC.